Following are 16 T cell receptor beta chains from one sample sequenced in a study of T cell responses to AZD1222 COVID-19 vaccine. Produced via immunoSEQ multiplex PCR; TCRdb's table is partial and in-frame only. This table has some 120,000 clones, 88% appearing once. This specimen was peripheral blood, taken on day 0 of AZD1222 vaccination. The receptors shown here come from an adult in good health.

Only one count was recorded for this clone. The V gene is TRBV2, the J gene TRBJ2-1; D may be TRBD1 (6 bases). The CDR3 is 14 residues long. The V gene lost 5 bases and the J gene lost 7 bases, with 15 bases spanning the gap. Germline lookup yields CDR1 SNHLY and CDR2 FYNNEI. Written as DNA, the CDR3 is TGTGCCAGCAGTCCGGTGTGGGGGCGGAATGAGCAGTTCTTC. Protein: CASSPVWGRNEQFF.

The V and J genes are TRBV28 and TRBJ2-5, with 11 bases that match TRBD2. The CDR3 covers 14 residues. After removal of 2 bases from V and 9 bases from J, the junction contained 5 bases not matched to a gene. Germline CDR1 reads MDHEN; CDR2 reads SYDVKM. As DNA, the CDR3 is TGTGCCAGCAGTTTAAGGACTAGCGGGTGGGCCCAGTACTTC. This encodes CASSLRTSGWAQYF. The variable domain in full, with the rest retrieved from reference TRBV28 and TRBJ2-5, is DVKVTQSSRYLVKRTGEKVFLECVQDMDHENMFWYRQDPGLGLRLIYFSYDVKMKEKGDIPEGYSVSREKKERFSLILESASTNQTSMYLCASSLRTSGWAQYFGPGTRLLVL.

The rearrangement links TRBV19 to TRBJ1-6; D is unresolved. This CDR3 spans 15 amino acids. V shed 2 bases and J shed 5 bases, with 10 bases lying between them. Germline V gene data show CDR1 as LNHDA and CDR2 as SQIVND (reference sequence). CDR3 sequence reads: CASSINNRNNSPLHF. CDR3 in DNA: TGTGCCAGTAGTATAAACAACAGAAATAATTCACCCCTCCACTTT.

The chain recombines TRBV30 with TRBJ2-2; no clear D. The CDR3 sequence is 15 residues long. Germline CDR1 is GTSNPN and CDR2 is SVGIG (reference sequence). Trimming removed 2 bases at V and 0 bases at J, with 10 bases between. The CDR3 sequence is CAWSFAGPNTGELFF. CDR3 nucleotide sequence: TGTGCCTGGAGTTTCGCAGGACCGAACACCGGGGAGCTGTTTTTT.

This chain uses TRBV2 with TRBJ1-5; 8 nucleotides line up with TRBD1. This CDR3 is built from 12 residues. After removal of 7 bases from V and 9 bases from J, the junction contained 5 bases not matched to a gene. The germline V gene has CDR1 SNHLY and CDR2 FYNNEI. Here the CDR3 reads CASTPDRGPQHF. In DNA, the CDR3 is TGTGCCAGCACCCCAGACAGGGGGCCCCAGCATTTT.

This chain connects TRBV18 to TRBJ2-3; a possible D gene is TRBD2 (5 bases). V was clipped by 2 bases and J by 6 bases, with 9 bases between them. Looked up from germline, CDR1 is KGHSH and CDR2 is LQKENI. This CDR3 region has 13 residues. In DNA form, the CDR3 reads TGTGCCAGCTCACCATTGGAGGTGGATACGCAGTATTTT. Encoded protein: CASSPLEVDTQYF.

This chain links TRBV5-1 with TRBJ1-3; tentative D call: TRBD1 (5 bases). Trimming took 5 bases from V and 0 from J, leaving 15 bases between them. This CDR3 has 16 residues. From germline, CDR1 is SGHRS and CDR2 YFSETQ. CDR3 sequence: CASSIDGGPSGNTIYF. The CDR3 DNA reads TGCGCCAGCAGTATTGATGGGGGACCCTCTGGAAACACCATATATTTT.

This clone was picked up a small number of times. The chain is built from TRBV10-1 and TRBJ2-1; D is possibly TRBD1 (6 bases). Between the trimmed V and J ends, which lost 0 bases and 8 bases, there was a span of 11 bases. The CDR3 runs 14 residues. Germline CDR1 reads WNHNN; CDR2 reads SYGVQD (reference sequence). The CDR3 bases are TGCGCCAGCAGTGAGTCGGGGGCGAGGTATGAGCAGTTCTTC. This translates into CASSESGARYEQFF.

The gene calls are TRBV7-9 and TRBJ1-1; weak D call: TRBD1 (5 bases). From germline, CDR1 is SEHNR and CDR2 FQNEAQ (reference sequence). V was clipped by 5 bases and J by 5 bases, with 12 bases between them. The CDR3 sequence is 13 residues long. CDR3 sequence: CASSPLRVTEAFF. The DNA of the CDR3 is TGTGCCAGCAGCCCCCTCAGGGTTACTGAAGCTTTCTTT.

This chain joins TRBV24-1 and TRBJ1-4; no clear D gene. V was trimmed by 2 bases and J by 7 bases, leaving 13 bases between them. Germline CDR1 reads KGHDR; CDR2 reads SFDVKD. The CDR3 runs to 15 residues. The CDR3 sequence: CATSDSVRVGEKLFF. CDR3 bases: TGTGCCACCAGTGATTCGGTTAGGGTCGGTGAAAAACTGTTTTTT.

The genes are TRBV6-4 and TRBJ2-3; the D gene could be TRBD1 or TRBD2 (6 bases each). V lost 2 bases and J 0 bases, leaving 9 bases between the germline ends. Germline CDR1 is MRHNA and CDR2 is SNTAGT. The CDR3 contains 15 residues. Here the CDR3 DNA reads TGTGCCAGCAGTGACCAGGGGACTAGCACAGATACGCAGTATTTT. Translating gives CASSDQGTSTDTQYF.

The CDR3 DNA reads as TGTGCCAGCAGTTACGAGGCAGGGGACGTATACGAGCAGTACTTC. This sequence encodes CASSYEAGDVYEQYF. The V and J genes are TRBV6-5 and TRBJ2-7; possible D gene TRBD1, 6 bases. Germline values: CDR1 MNHEY, CDR2 SVGAGI. The CDR3 runs to 15 residues. The germline V and J ends were trimmed by 2 bases and 4 bases, with 15 bases remaining between them.

J is TRBJ1-2 and V is TRBV7-2; TRBD1 matches at 11 bases. The V and J ends lost 4 bases and 4 bases, in that order; junction bases with no gene match: 2. The CDR3 loop spans 14 amino acids. The germline V gene encodes CDR1 SGHTA and CDR2 FQGNSA. Here the CDR3 reads CASSSGTGGYGYTF. The DNA of the CDR3 is TGTGCCAGCAGCTCCGGGACAGGGGGCTATGGCTACACCTTC. Supplemented by reference TRBV7-2 and TRBJ1-2, the full variable domain reads GAGVSQSPSNKVTEKGKDVELRCDPISGHTALYWYRQSLGQGLEFLIYFQGNSAPDKSGLPSDRFSAERTGGSVSTLTIQRTQQEDSAVYLCASSSGTGGYGYTFGSGTRLTVV.

The chain uses TRBV5-8 and TRBJ2-1; D gene ambiguous. The ends were cut back, 0 bases at V and 10 bases at J, with 8 bases in the middle. The CDR3 sequence is 12 residues long. Germline-derived CDR1 and CDR2 are SGHTS and YDEGEE. The CDR3 DNA reads as TGTGCCAGCAGCTTGGTCCGCTGGGAGCAGTTCTTC. It yields the protein CASSLVRWEQFF. The whole variable domain, filled in from reference TRBV5-8 and TRBJ2-1, reads EAGVTQSPTHLIKTRGQQATLRCSPISGHTSVYWYQQALGLGLQFLLWYDEGEERNRGNFPPRFSGRQFPNYSSELNVNALELEDSALYLCASSLVRWEQFFGPGTRLTVL.

This clone occurred once. DNA of the CDR3: TGTGCCAGCAGTGAACTGACAGGGGGTTCTCTCCGGTATGGCTACACCTTC. This codes for CASSELTGGSLRYGYTF. The chain links TRBV6-1 to TRBJ1-2; 9 bases map to TRBD1. Germline V CDR1 and CDR2: MNHNS, SASEGT. This CDR3 is built from 17 residues. V trimming: 2 bases; J trimming: 5 bases; junction bases outside the gene matches: 12.

V gene TRBV9 combines with J gene TRBJ2-3; no reliable D call. This CDR3 contains 13 residues. Deletions cut 2 bases from V and 6 bases from J, with 10 bases between. In germline, CDR1 is SGDLS, CDR2 YYNGEE. The CDR3 loop reads CASSVMTADTQYF. CDR3 DNA sequence: TGTGCCAGCAGCGTTATGACGGCGGATACGCAGTATTTT.